The next 28 T cell receptor beta chains were all read from a single sample in a study of cytomegalovirus exposure and HLA in healthy donors (dated by TCRdb to the late 2010s). Receptor libraries were prepared by the immunoSEQ multiplex PCR assay. For the multiplex PCR, a mixture combining 60 forward primers for TCR Vbeta segments and 13 reverse primers for TCR Jbeta segments was used. What TCRdb holds here is the immuneACCESS table cut down to in-frame rearrangements. Part of the clones is not present; checked against another copy, under half of the missing clones reflect an unresolved V gene, and the others are unexplained. This sample lists tens of thousands of clones; just under 85% were detected once. In total, the top ten clones hold 2.9% of the sample. The sample consisted of PBMCs. The receptors come from a man aged 50 to 59 in good health and CMV-seronegative.

This clone was counted a single time. J is TRBJ1-4 and V is TRBV15, with unresolved D. The CDR3 covers 14 residues. Germline CDR1 and CDR2: LNHNV and YYDKDF (reference sequence). V dropped 1 base and J dropped 4 bases, with 7 bases sitting between them. The CDR3 DNA sequence: TGTGCCACCAGCAGAGGCGGGCTTAATGAAAAACTGTTTTTT. This encodes CATSRGGLNEKLFF.

The chain has TRBV28 and TRBJ1-1; D call uncertain. Germline CDR1 MDHEN, CDR2 SYDVKM. This CDR3 is built from 12 residues. Trimming stripped 5 bases from V and 7 bases from J, with 11 bases between. The DNA of the CDR3 is TGTGCCAGCAGTCTAGAAGGTTATGAAGCTTTCTTT. Its protein is CASSLEGYEAFF.

The V call is TRBV7-2, the J call TRBJ2-3; a possible D gene is TRBD2 (7 bases). CDR1 and CDR2 (germline): SGHTA, FQGNSA. This CDR3 is built from 15 residues. The germline V and J ends were trimmed by 0 bases and 2 bases, with 9 bases remaining between them. In DNA form, the CDR3 reads TGTGCCAGCAGCTTAGCGGGGGGGGCCACAGATACGCAGTATTTT. This translates into CASSLAGGATDTQYF.

The V call is TRBV30, the J call TRBJ2-7; TRBD2 is a possible D gene (6 bases). V shed 1 base and J shed 3 bases, with 13 bases lying between them. Germline assignment: CDR1 GTSNPN and CDR2 SVGIG (reference sequence). The CDR3 length is 14 residues. The CDR3 sequence: CAWSGGFGSYEQYF. For the CDR3, the DNA is TGTGCCTGGAGTGGCGGCTTCGGGAGCTACGAGCAGTACTTC. Based on the CDR3 plus reference TRBV30 and TRBJ2-7, the full variable domain is SQTIHQWPATLVQPVGSPLSLECTVEGTSNPNLYWYRQAAGRGLQLLFYSVGIGQISSEVPQNLSASRPQDRQFILSSKKLLLSDSGFYLCAWSGGFGSYEQYFGPGTRLTVT.

The V gene is TRBV6-6, the J gene TRBJ2-5; 8 bases are a match to TRBD1. The CDR3 loop spans 16 amino acids. CDR1 is MNHNY, CDR2 SVGAGI, per germline (reference sequence). The trim removed 6 bases at V and 4 bases at J, leaving 13 bases unmatched. CDR3 residues: CASSPIVAGGRETQYF. In DNA form, the CDR3 reads TGTGCCAGCAGCCCCATTGTAGCAGGGGGCAGAGAGACCCAGTACTTC.

This clone has just a few counts. The CDR3 coding sequence is TGTGCCAGCAGCATTCGACTAGCAGGCCCTGGGGCCAACGTCCTGACTTTC. Residues: CASSIRLAGPGANVLTF. The V gene is TRBV7-8, the J gene TRBJ2-6, with 7 positions matching TRBD2. Germline CDR1 and CDR2: SGHVS and FQNEAQ. This CDR3 is 17 amino acids long. J lost 2 bases, V lost 5 bases, and 9 bases had no gene match.

The chain uses TRBV5-1 and TRBJ2-3; 11 bases match TRBD2. The CDR3 extends over 17 amino acids. Germline CDR1 reads SGHRS; CDR2 reads YFSETQ. Trimming removed 0 bases from V and 5 bases from J; junction bases left unmatched: 8. The CDR3 is CASSLVGLAGGKDTQYF. The CDR3 DNA reads TGCGCCAGCAGCTTGGTTGGGCTAGCGGGGGGAAAAGATACGCAGTATTTT.

The chain links TRBV7-9 to TRBJ2-1; 8 bases fit TRBD1. The V gene end was trimmed by 2 bases and the J gene end by 4 bases; junction bases not matched to a gene: 4. CDR1 and CDR2 from the germline V gene are SEHNR and FQNEAQ (reference sequence). The CDR3 has 15 amino acids. CDR3 sequence: CASSLRGQEYNEQFF. The DNA for the CDR3 is TGTGCCAGCAGCTTAAGGGGACAGGAATACAATGAGCAGTTCTTC.

CDR3 loop: CASSSGGYRYEQYF. In DNA, the CDR3 is TGTGCCAGCAGTTCCGGGGGTTATCGCTACGAGCAGTACTTC. The chain combines TRBV27 with TRBJ2-7; D is perhaps TRBD2 (6 bases). There are 14 residues in the CDR3. Trimming cost V 4 bases and J 3 bases, with 13 bases left between them. CDR1 MNHEY and CDR2 SMNVEV come from the germline V gene (reference sequence).

The V call is TRBV4-3, the J call TRBJ1-1; D ambiguous. CDR3 length: 16 amino acids. V dropped 0 bases and J dropped 5 bases, with 16 bases sitting between them. Germline CDR1 is LGHNA and CDR2 is YSLEER. CDR3 in amino acids: CASSQEALVSGTEAFF. CDR3 sequence (DNA): TGCGCCAGCAGCCAAGAAGCGCTTGTGAGTGGAACTGAAGCTTTCTTT.

The rearrangement joins TRBV19 to TRBJ1-5; D might be TRBD1 (5 bases). Trimming cost V 6 bases and J 6 bases, with 12 bases left between them. CDR1 and CDR2 from the germline V gene are LNHDA and SQIVND (reference sequence). The CDR3 consists of 13 residues. CDR3 loop: CASSQGLIQPQHF. The DNA of the CDR3 is TGTGCCAGTAGCCAGGGCCTTATTCAGCCCCAGCATTTT.

This chain connects TRBV5-4 to TRBJ2-5, with a weak D call TRBD1 (6 bases). Trimming removed 0 bases from V and 4 bases from J, with 16 bases in between. Germline V lookup: CDR1 SGHNT, CDR2 YYREEE (reference sequence). The CDR3 is 16 amino acids. The CDR3 nucleotides are TGTGCCAGCAGCTTGGGTTCGGGCAGGGGAGTAGAGACCCAGTACTTC. This gives the protein CASSLGSGRGVETQYF.

A single count supports this clone. A junction end diverges from the germline sequence, so it may reflect a read error. Other DNA sequences of this sample code for an identical CDR3. The rearrangement uses TRBV4-1 and TRBJ1-1; TRBD1 is a possible D gene (6 bases). The CDR3 is 15 amino acids. CDR1 is MGHRA, CDR2 YSYEKL, per germline. The CDR3 coding sequence is TGCGCCAGCAGTCAAGATAATACAGGGTGGTCTGAAGCCTTCTTT. Amino acid sequence: CASSQDNTGWSEAFF.

V is TRBV19 and J is TRBJ1-1; 10 bases are a match to TRBD1. The germline V gene encodes CDR1 LNHDA and CDR2 SQIVND (reference sequence). The CDR3 length is 13 residues. The junction had 2 bases not matched to a gene; V was cut back by 6 bases and J by 4 bases. CDR3: CASRGQGFTEAFF. The DNA for the CDR3 is TGTGCCAGTAGGGGACAGGGGTTCACTGAAGCTTTCTTT.

The V call is TRBV7-2, the J call TRBJ2-7, with 8 bases aligning to TRBD1. The CDR3 consists of 15 residues. The V gene end was trimmed by 1 base and the J gene end by 9 bases; junction bases not matched to a gene: 11. Germline-derived CDR1 and CDR2 are SGHTA and FQGNSA. The CDR3 nucleotides read TGTGCCAGCAGCTTAGGGACAGGGCTGGCGCGGGGGCAGTACTTC. Protein product: CASSLGTGLARGQYF.

This chain links TRBV28 with TRBJ1-6; 11 positions agree with TRBD1. Trimming cost V 1 base and J 9 bases; bases outside gene matches: 14. In germline, CDR1 is MDHEN, CDR2 SYDVKM. The CDR3 length is 19 residues. The CDR3, as DNA: TGTGCCAGCAGTTTATCCGGGACAGGGGGAGCAGATATTAGTTCACCCCTCCACTTT. As protein: CASSLSGTGGADISSPLHF. Based on the CDR3 plus reference TRBV28 and TRBJ1-6, the full variable domain is DVKVTQSSRYLVKRTGEKVFLECVQDMDHENMFWYRQDPGLGLRLIYFSYDVKMKEKGDIPEGYSVSREKKERFSLILESASTNQTSMYLCASSLSGTGGADISSPLHFGNGTRLTVT.

V and J are TRBV7-8 and TRBJ1-5; D ambiguous. V lost 2 bases and J 4 bases, leaving 6 bases between the germline ends. The CDR3 has 13 amino acids. CDR1 is SGHVS, CDR2 FQNEAQ, per germline. The CDR3 sequence: CASSLPGNQPQHF. Here the CDR3 DNA reads TGTGCCAGCAGCTTACCGGGGAATCAGCCCCAGCATTTT. Variable domain in full (rest from reference TRBV7-8 and TRBJ1-5): GAGVSQSPRYKVAKRGQDVALRCDPISGHVSLFWYQQALGQGPEFLTYFQNEAQLDKSGLPSDRFFAERPEGSVSTLKIQRTQQEDSAVYLCASSLPGNQPQHFGDGTRLSIL.

V usage is TRBV6-6 and J usage is TRBJ2-3; D is perhaps TRBD1 (6 bases). Trimming shortened V by 5 bases and J by 0 bases, and 12 bases separated the two germline ends. The CDR3 is made up of 15 amino acids. Germline values: CDR1 MNHNY, CDR2 SVGAGI (reference sequence). CDR3 amino acids: CASSNGQFSTDTQYF. The CDR3 DNA reads TGTGCCAGCAGTAACGGACAGTTTAGCACAGATACGCAGTATTTT.

The chain combines TRBV18 with TRBJ2-1; the match to TRBD2 covers 14 bases. V trimming: 5 bases; J trimming: 6 bases; junction bases outside the gene matches: 3. CDR3 length equals 15 residues. Germline assignment: CDR1 KGHSH and CDR2 LQKENI. CDR3 region: CASSEGLAGVNEQFF. Written as DNA, the CDR3 is TGTGCCAGCTCAGAGGGACTAGCGGGGGTCAATGAGCAGTTCTTC.

This rearrangement joins TRBV12-5 to TRBJ2-5, with D tentatively TRBD2 (7 bases). From germline, CDR1 is LGHNT and CDR2 FRNRAP. V lost 6 bases and J 1 base, leaving 21 bases between the germline ends. The CDR3 covers 17 residues. In nucleotides, the CDR3 is TGTGCTAGTGGCCCGGGGGGCGGGGGAGCGTTCCAAGAGACCCAGTACTTC. It translates to CASGPGGGGAFQETQYF. The whole variable domain, filled in from reference TRBV12-5 and TRBJ2-5, reads DARVTQTPRHKVTEMGQEVTMRCQPILGHNTVFWYRQTMMQGLELLAYFRNRAPLDDSGMPKDRFSAEMPDATLATLKIQPSEPRDSAVYFCASGPGGGGAFQETQYFGPGTRLLVL.

V is TRBV28 and J is TRBJ1-4; TRBD1 agrees at 9 bases. The V segment lost 5 bases and the J segment 8 bases; nucleotides outside the gene matches: 15. Germline CDR1 and CDR2: MDHEN and SYDVKM. The CDR3 is 17 residues long. The CDR3 sequence is CASSPSGAGQGGEKLFF. As DNA, the CDR3 is TGTGCCAGCAGTCCCTCCGGAGCGGGACAGGGTGGAGAAAAACTGTTTTTT. The whole variable domain, filled in from reference TRBV28 and TRBJ1-4, reads DVKVTQSSRYLVKRTGEKVFLECVQDMDHENMFWYRQDPGLGLRLIYFSYDVKMKEKGDIPEGYSVSREKKERFSLILESASTNQTSMYLCASSPSGAGQGGEKLFFGSGTQLSVL.

This clone was counted only a few times. Additional DNA sequences in this sample encode the identical CDR3. The J gene is TRBJ1-3, the V gene TRBV2; D call uncertain. This CDR3 is 13 amino acids long. V lost 3 bases, J lost 3 bases, and 6 bases lay in between. The germline gives CDR1 SNHLY, CDR2 FYNNEI. CDR3: CASSDRSGNTIYF. Here the CDR3 DNA reads TGTGCCAGCAGTGATAGGAGTGGAAACACCATATATTTT.

The chain couples TRBV4-2 to TRBJ2-2; D is ambiguous. From germline, CDR1 is LGHNA and CDR2 YNFKEQ. The CDR3 is 13 residues long. The V gene lost 2 bases and the J gene lost 5 bases, with 6 bases spanning the gap. The CDR3 sequence: CASSQQTTGELFF. In DNA, the CDR3 is TGTGCCAGCAGCCAACAGACTACCGGGGAGCTGTTTTTT.

This clone has more than one count but fewer than ten. The V call is TRBV6-5, the J call TRBJ2-7, with 7 bases aligning to TRBD1. CDR3 length: 14 amino acids. Per germline, CDR1 MNHEY and CDR2 SVGAGI. Trimming at V came to 6 bases and at J to 4 bases, leaving 9 bases not matched to a gene. The CDR3 here is CASRQQTGWYEQYF. In nucleotides, the CDR3 is TGTGCCAGCAGACAACAGACAGGGTGGTACGAGCAGTACTTC.

V gene TRBV15 combines with J gene TRBJ2-1, with TRBD2 matching over 11 bases. CDR3 size: 15 residues. V shed 2 bases, J shed 5 bases, and the junction held 2 bases outside the gene matches. In germline, CDR1 is LNHNV, CDR2 YYDKDF (reference sequence). CDR3 sequence: CATSRHSGGDNEQFF. The CDR3 nucleotides are TGTGCCACCAGCAGACATAGCGGGGGGGACAATGAGCAGTTCTTC.

V gene TRBV19 combines with J gene TRBJ1-5, with TRBD1 matching 8 bases. Germline CDR1 is LNHDA and CDR2 is SQIVND (reference sequence). After removal of 2 bases from V and 3 bases from J, the junction contained 3 bases not matched to a gene. This CDR3 has 15 residues. The CDR3 DNA reads TGTGCCAGTAGTATACAGGGGGCTTCCAATCAGCCCCAGCATTTT. Its protein is CASSIQGASNQPQHF.

The rearrangement joins TRBV2 to TRBJ2-1; 8 nucleotides line up with TRBD2. CDR3 length equals 12 residues. After removal of 6 bases from V and 6 bases from J, the junction contained 1 base not matched to a gene. From germline, CDR1 is SNHLY and CDR2 FYNNEI. CDR3 nucleotide sequence: TGTGCCAGCAGGCTAGCGGGCAATGAGCAGTTCTTC. It codes for CASRLAGNEQFF.

V usage is TRBV10-1 and J usage is TRBJ1-6; D ambiguous. The V gene's germline CDR1 is WNHNN and CDR2 SYGVQD (reference sequence). V lost 6 bases, J lost 4 bases, and 10 bases lay in between. This CDR3 contains 14 residues. CDR3 protein: CASSPGAYNSPLHF. The DNA for the CDR3 is TGCGCCAGCAGCCCGGGAGCTTATAATTCACCCCTCCACTTT.